This TCR beta chain is drawn from a study of early T cells in non-severe SARS-CoV-2 infection. Study summary: Sequenced bulk RNA came from whole blood that was unsorted, and chains were unpaired.

Individual cDNA molecules carried attached unique molecular identifiers. TCRdb passed the 5' RACE reads through MiXCR, listing each CDR3 protein once. The repertoire holds 45,000 to 55,000 distinct CDR3 sequences, with around 6% as singletons. This clonotype was found many times. Its antigen is as yet unknown. V was clipped by 2 bases and J by 3 bases; unmatched bases: 4. Germline CDR1 SNHLY, CDR2 FYNNEI. The CDR3 totals 15 residues. Study findings and constraints: CD4 and private specificities were missed by VDJdb matching, which favored anti-spike CD8 responses.

The TCR comes from an adult who was a healthcare worker with PCR-confirmed SARS-CoV-2 infection or an uninfected control (not recorded which). The specimen comprised whole blood, sampled at baseline. V and J are TRBV2 and TRBJ1-5, with 7 bases fitting TRBD1. This chain's CDR3 is CASSESGTVNQPQHF. Written as DNA, the CDR3 is TGTGCCAGCAGTGAATCCGGGACAGTCAATCAGCCCCAGCATTTT.